These T cell receptor beta chains were read from a single sample in a study of blood T cell repertoires in COVID-19. The table came from immunoSEQ multiplex PCR; TCRdb's copy has only in-frame clones and leaves some out. The data contain about 150,000 clones, about 90% of them singletons. Sequencing was performed on peripheral blood. The origin of the receptors is an older woman with active or convalescent COVID-19. CDR3s include the opening cysteine and the closing phenylalanine or tryptophan. D genes are given only for firm matches. Clone size is shown for a subset of rows, as once, few, many or a class of expanded clone.

D gene: TRBD1; clone size: once; V gene: TRBV11-2; J gene: TRBJ2-2; CDR3 protein: CASSLSAVQGANTGELFF; CDR3 DNA: TGTGCCAGCAGCTTGAGCGCCGTACAGGGGGCGAACACCGGGGAGCTGTTTTTT
D gene: TRBD1; clone size: few; V gene: TRBV5-1; J gene: TRBJ1-1; CDR3 protein: CASSGRQGVVAEAFF; CDR3 DNA: TGCGCCAGCAGCGGCCGACAGGGGGTTGTCGCTGAAGCTTTCTTT
D gene: NA; clone size: NA; V gene: TRBV11-3; J gene: TRBJ2-7; CDR3 protein: CASSLGQGNYEQYF; CDR3 DNA: TGTGCCAGCAGCTTAGGCCAGGGGAACTACGAGCAGTACTTC
D gene: NA; clone size: NA; V gene: TRBV25-1; J gene: TRBJ1-1; CDR3 protein: CASSEAGAMNTEAFF; CDR3 DNA: TGTGCCAGCAGTGAGGCAGGGGCCATGAACACTGAAGCTTTCTTT
D gene: NA; clone size: NA; V gene: TRBV6-2/TRBV6-3; J gene: TRBJ2-7; CDR3 protein: CASSHTRDGGYEQYF; CDR3 DNA: TGTGCCAGCAGCCACACGCGCGACGGGGGCTACGAGCAGTACTTC
D gene: NA; clone size: NA; V gene: TRBV30; J gene: TRBJ2-7; CDR3 protein: CAWREIYEQYF; CDR3 DNA: TGTGCCTGGAGGGAGATCTACGAGCAGTACTTC
D gene: NA; clone size: NA; V gene: TRBV4-1; J gene: TRBJ2-1; CDR3 protein: CASSQVNNEQFF; CDR3 DNA: TGCGCCAGCAGCCAAGTAAACAATGAGCAGTTCTTC
D gene: NA; clone size: NA; V gene: TRBV28; J gene: TRBJ1-2; CDR3 protein: CASSLDTAINYGYTF; CDR3 DNA: TGTGCCAGCAGTCTGGACACCGCGATTAACTATGGCTACACCTTC
D gene: TRBD1; clone size: NA; V gene: TRBV7-9; J gene: TRBJ1-3; CDR3 protein: CASRGQAQTGNTIYF; CDR3 DNA: TGTGCCAGCAGGGGACAGGCCCAGACGGGAAACACCATATATTTT
D gene: TRBD1; clone size: NA; V gene: TRBV5-4; J gene: TRBJ1-6; CDR3 protein: CASSSGTGNTYNSPLHF; CDR3 DNA: TGTGCCAGCAGCTCCGGGACAGGGAACACCTATAATTCACCCCTCCACTTT
D gene: NA; clone size: NA; V gene: TRBV30; J gene: TRBJ1-2; CDR3 protein: CAWSGQGFTGYTF; CDR3 DNA: TGTGCCTGGAGTGGGCAGGGCTTCACTGGCTACACCTTC
D gene: TRBD2; clone size: few; V gene: TRBV4-2; J gene: TRBJ2-3; CDR3 protein: CASSQGAGGPDTQYF; CDR3 DNA: TGTGCCAGCAGCCAAGGAGCGGGGGGGCCGGATACGCAGTATTTT
D gene: NA; clone size: NA; V gene: TRBV2; J gene: TRBJ2-6; CDR3 protein: CASSEMRARGANVLTF; CDR3 DNA: TGTGCCAGCAGTGAAATGAGGGCGAGGGGGGCCAACGTCCTGACTTTC
D gene: TRBD1; clone size: once; V gene: TRBV6-5; J gene: TRBJ1-1; CDR3 protein: CASIPGGRVAEAFF; CDR3 DNA: TGTGCCAGCATCCCAGGGGGCAGAGTCGCTGAAGCTTTCTTT
D gene: TRBD1; clone size: NA; V gene: TRBV5-4; J gene: TRBJ1-3; CDR3 protein: CASSLQGAPGNTIYF; CDR3 DNA: TGTGCCAGCAGCTTGCAGGGGGCGCCTGGAAACACCATATATTTT
D gene: NA; clone size: NA; V gene: TRBV29-1; J gene: TRBJ1-4; CDR3 protein: CSARPGVPNEKLFF; CDR3 DNA: TGCAGCGCCCGCCCAGGGGTTCCTAATGAAAAACTGTTTTTT
D gene: TRBD1; clone size: NA; V gene: TRBV27; J gene: TRBJ2-1; CDR3 protein: CASSTSTGTGYNEQFF; CDR3 DNA: TGTGCCAGCAGCACCAGCACCGGGACAGGGTACAATGAGCAGTTCTTC
D gene: NA; clone size: NA; V gene: TRBV7-9; J gene: TRBJ1-6; CDR3 protein: CASSLSQDSPLHF; CDR3 DNA: TGTGCCAGCAGCTTATCCCAGGATTCACCCCTCCACTTT
D gene: NA; clone size: NA; V gene: TRBV7-9; J gene: TRBJ2-1; CDR3 protein: CASSLGSRTNEQFF; CDR3 DNA: TGTGCCAGCAGCCTCGGGTCGCGAACGAATGAGCAGTTCTTC
D gene: NA; clone size: NA; V gene: TRBV12-3/TRBV12-4; J gene: TRBJ1-4; CDR3 protein: CASSGGVREKLFF; CDR3 DNA: TGTGCCAGCAGTGGCGGAGTTCGGGAAAAACTGTTTTTT
D gene: NA; clone size: once; V gene: TRBV9; J gene: TRBJ1-3; CDR3 protein: CASSVGQGIGNTIYF; CDR3 DNA: TGTGCCAGCAGCGTTGGGCAGGGGATAGGAAACACCATATATTTT
D gene: NA; clone size: NA; V gene: TRBV5-4; J gene: TRBJ1-1; CDR3 protein: CASSLTGLLNTEAFF; CDR3 DNA: TGTGCCAGCAGCCTAACGGGACTCTTGAACACTGAAGCTTTCTTT
D gene: NA; clone size: NA; V gene: TRBV6-5; J gene: TRBJ1-5; CDR3 protein: CASSLDRKGNQPQHF; CDR3 DNA: TGTGCCAGCAGCCTCGACAGGAAAGGCAATCAGCCCCAGCATTTT